Sequencing of this T cell receptor beta chain was carried out in a study of identical twins. General study findings and limits: The study found that models underestimated out-of-frame TCR alpha sharing in monozygotic twins. Invariant populations such as MAIT and iNKT cells could partly muddle zero-insertion analyses.

TCRdb reanalysed the 5' RACE reads using MiXCR and keeps one entry per CDR3 protein. In the table there are 400,000 to 550,000 distinct CDR3 sequences, under 25% of which are singletons. For this clonotype: Its cognate antigen is unknown.

Germline V gives CDR1 SGHRS, CDR2 YFSETQ. V lost 3 bases, J lost 8 bases, and 15 bases lay in between. The CDR3 is 14 residues long. The same data also contributed to another study, on T cells expressing NK-cell markers. From that study: Eight donors were sequenced, seven testing HCMV-seropositive and one testing seronegative.

The TCR comes from a woman under 30 in good health. V and J are TRBV5-1 and TRBJ2-1; possible D gene TRBD1, 6 bases. The sample taken for sequencing was CD4+ T cells sorted from blood. The CDR3 nucleotides are TGCGCCAGCAGCTCCGGACAGCCAGGGGATGAGCAGTTCTTC. Amino acid sequence: CASSSGQPGDEQFF.